This paragraph reports one T cell receptor (beta chain). No antigen is known for it. Once extracted for a subset, genomic DNA was divided evenly among several immunoSEQ plates. This table comes from immunoSEQ multiplex PCR, and its TCRdb copy is limited to in-frame clones, with some not included. Among 500,000 to 550,000 clones listed, 90% to 96% were seen once. The record originates from a study of shared clonotypes between healthy human individuals. The CDR3 is made up of 13 amino acids. V gave up 5 bases and J gave up 8 bases, with 15 bases separating them. Germline CDR1 reads MNHEY; CDR2 reads SVGAGI. General observations from the study: The sharing of about 5.3% of naive CD4 clonotypes was seen across a handful of donors. Naive subsets tended to show greater estimated richness than memory subsets. In contrast to clonotypes shared by all four donors, non-shared clonotypes had lower generation probabilities.

V gene TRBV6-5 combines with J gene TRBJ1-2; maybe TRBD1 (5 bases). This TCR derives from a woman under 40 in good health. Sequencing was performed on naive CD4+ T cells sorted from blood. Sample subset: CD45RA+ positively selected. CDR3 nucleotides: TGTGCCAGCAGTCGCCGAGAGGGGAGAGGCTACACCTTC. Amino acid sequence: CASSRREGRGYTF.